The T cell receptor (beta chain) under discussion was sequenced for a study of OX40 agonist ivuxolimab in advanced cancers. Study in general: The study treated patients with ivuxolimab, an agonistic anti-OX40 (CD134) antibody. Study outcomes and limitations: Some patients without response likewise showed low normalized clonal expansion.

V lost 2 bases, J lost 2 bases, and 11 bases lay in between. There are 15 residues in the CDR3. The V gene's germline CDR1 is SEHNR and CDR2 FQNEAQ (reference sequence). Generated by immunoSEQ multiplex PCR, the TCRdb table keeps only in-frame clones and is missing some. The table records tens of thousands of clones, about 80% of them present only once. Comment on this clone: Its antigen is as yet unknown.

The V gene is TRBV7-9, the J gene TRBJ2-3, with unresolved D. Specimen: CD4+ or CD8+ T cells sorted from blood, collected in a trial of the OX40 agonist ivuxolimab. This receptor was identified in an adult with an advanced solid tumor such as melanoma, head and neck, liver or kidney cancer. The CDR3 loop reads CASSLNALLTDTQYF. The CDR3 nucleotides read TGTGCCAGCAGCTTAAACGCCCTCCTCACAGATACGCAGTATTTT.